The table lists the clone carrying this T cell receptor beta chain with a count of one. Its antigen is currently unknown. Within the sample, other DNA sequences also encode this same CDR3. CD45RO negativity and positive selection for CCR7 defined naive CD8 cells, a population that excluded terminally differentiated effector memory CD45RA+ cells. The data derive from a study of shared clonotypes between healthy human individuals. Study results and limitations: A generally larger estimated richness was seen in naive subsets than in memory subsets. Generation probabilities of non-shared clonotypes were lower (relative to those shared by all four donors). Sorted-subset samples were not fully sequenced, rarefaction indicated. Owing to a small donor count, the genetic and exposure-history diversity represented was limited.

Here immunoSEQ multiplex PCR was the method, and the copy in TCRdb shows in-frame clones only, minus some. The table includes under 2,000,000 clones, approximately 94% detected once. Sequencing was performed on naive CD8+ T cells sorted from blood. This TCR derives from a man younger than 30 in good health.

CDR3 protein: CASSFTGSYNEQFF. The CDR3, as DNA: TGTGCCAGCAGTTTCACGGGCTCCTACAATGAGCAGTTCTTC. The chain combines TRBV27 with TRBJ2-1; no definite D call. Germline V gene lookup returns CDR1 MNHEY and CDR2 SMNVEV (reference sequence). The CDR3 extends over 14 amino acids. The germline V and J ends were trimmed by 3 bases and 0 bases, with 6 bases remaining between them.